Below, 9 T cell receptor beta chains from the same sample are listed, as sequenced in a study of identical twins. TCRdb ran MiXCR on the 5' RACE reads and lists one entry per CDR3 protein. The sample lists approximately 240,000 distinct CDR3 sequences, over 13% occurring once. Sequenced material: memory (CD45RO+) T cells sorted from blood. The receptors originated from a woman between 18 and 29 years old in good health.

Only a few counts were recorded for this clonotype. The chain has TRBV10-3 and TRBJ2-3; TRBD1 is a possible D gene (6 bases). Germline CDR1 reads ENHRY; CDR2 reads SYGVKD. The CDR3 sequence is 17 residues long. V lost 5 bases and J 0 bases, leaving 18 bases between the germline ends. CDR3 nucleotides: TGTGCCATCAGTTCCTCCGCAGGGGCTACTAGCACAGATACGCAGTATTTT. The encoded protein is CAISSSAGATSTDTQYF.

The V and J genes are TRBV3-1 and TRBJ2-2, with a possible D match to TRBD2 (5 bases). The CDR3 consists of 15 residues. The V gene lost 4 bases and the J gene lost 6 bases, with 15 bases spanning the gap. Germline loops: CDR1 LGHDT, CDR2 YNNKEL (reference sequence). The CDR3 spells CASSPRPGLAGELFF. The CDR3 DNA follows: TGTGCCAGCAGCCCCAGGCCGGGGTTAGCCGGGGAGCTGTTTTTT.

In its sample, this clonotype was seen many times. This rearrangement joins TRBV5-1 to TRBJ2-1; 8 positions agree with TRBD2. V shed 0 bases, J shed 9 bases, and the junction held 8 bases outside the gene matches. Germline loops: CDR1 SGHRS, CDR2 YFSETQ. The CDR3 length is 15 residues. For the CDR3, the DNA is TGCGCCAGCAGCTTGGATAGCGGGGTTAAGGTTGAGCAGTTCTTC. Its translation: CASSLDSGVKVEQFF.

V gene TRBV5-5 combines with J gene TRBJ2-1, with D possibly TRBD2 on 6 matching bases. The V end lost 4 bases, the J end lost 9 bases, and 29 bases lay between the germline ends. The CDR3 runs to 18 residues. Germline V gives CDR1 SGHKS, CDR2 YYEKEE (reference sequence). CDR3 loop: CASSNPALAGSFNGEQFF. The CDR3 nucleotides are TGTGCCAGCAGCAATCCGGCTTTGGCGGGAAGCTTTAACGGTGAGCAGTTCTTC.

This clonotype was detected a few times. The CDR3 sequence: CASKTTGSHEKLFF. The CDR3 DNA sequence: TGTGCCAGCAAAACAACGGGGTCGCATGAAAAACTGTTTTTT. This chain joins TRBV12-3 or TRBV12-4 and TRBJ1-4; D uncertain. The CDR3 has 14 residues. V dropped 7 bases and J dropped 6 bases, with 15 bases sitting between them.

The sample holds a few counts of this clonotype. CDR3 DNA sequence: TGCAGTGCTGAACGGGCTGGGGCCAACGTCCTGACTTTC. Translation gives CSAERAGANVLTF. The gene calls are TRBV20-1 and TRBJ2-6; no reliable D call. V was trimmed by 5 bases and J by 2 bases, leaving 7 bases between them. The CDR3 runs to 13 residues. The germline gives CDR1 DFQATT, CDR2 SNEGSKA (reference sequence).

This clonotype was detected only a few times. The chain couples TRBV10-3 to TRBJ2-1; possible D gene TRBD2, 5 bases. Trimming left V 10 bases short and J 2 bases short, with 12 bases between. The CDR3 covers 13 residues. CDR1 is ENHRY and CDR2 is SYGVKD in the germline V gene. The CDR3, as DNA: TGTGCCACAAGGACTGGGACCTACAATGAGCAGTTCTTC. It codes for CATRTGTYNEQFF.

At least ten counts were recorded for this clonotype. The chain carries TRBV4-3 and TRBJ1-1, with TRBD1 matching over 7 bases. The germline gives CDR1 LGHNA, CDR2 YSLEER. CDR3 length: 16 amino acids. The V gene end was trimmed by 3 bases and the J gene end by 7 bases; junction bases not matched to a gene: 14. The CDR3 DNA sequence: TGCGCCAGCAGCCATGGACCGACAGGGTTAGGTAATGAAGCTTTCTTT. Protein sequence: CASSHGPTGLGNEAFF.

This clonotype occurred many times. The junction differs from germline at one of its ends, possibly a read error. CDR3 residues: CASSLAMNTEAFF. CDR3 nucleotides: TGTGCTAGCAGCTTAGCTATGAACACTGAAGCTTTCTTT. The chain carries TRBV7-7 and TRBJ1-1; D is unclear. Germline CDR1 is SSHAT and CDR2 is FNYEAQ (reference sequence). This CDR3 is built from 13 residues.